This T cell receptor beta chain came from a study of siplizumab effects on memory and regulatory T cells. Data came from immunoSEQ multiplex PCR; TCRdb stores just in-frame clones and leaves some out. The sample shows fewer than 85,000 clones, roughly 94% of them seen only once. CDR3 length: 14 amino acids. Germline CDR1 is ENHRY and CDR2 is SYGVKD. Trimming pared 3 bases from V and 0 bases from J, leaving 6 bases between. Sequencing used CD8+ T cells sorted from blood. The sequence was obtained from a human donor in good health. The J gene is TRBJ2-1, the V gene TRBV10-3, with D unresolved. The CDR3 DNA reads TGTGCCATCAGTGAAGAGAGCTCCTACAATGAGCAGTTCTTC. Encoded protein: CAISEESSYNEQFF.